Listed below are T cell receptor beta chains from one sample, sequenced in a study of blood T cell repertoires in COVID-19. Sequenced by immunoSEQ multiplex PCR; TCRdb stores in-frame clones only, minus some. The data show tens of thousands of clones, with around 90% seen just once and 3% held by the top ten. Sequencing used peripheral blood. Every receptor here comes from a woman aged 50 to 60 with active or convalescent COVID-19. CDR3s include the opening cysteine and the closing phenylalanine or tryptophan. The D gene is left open where the match is weak.

J	V	D	CDR3
TRBJ2-2	TRBV11-3	.	CASSSSRGNTGELFF
TRBJ2-3	TRBV7-2	.	CASSPGHRGGADTQYF
TRBJ1-1	TRBV7-2	.	CASSLRSGATEAFF
TRBJ1-1	TRBV29-1	TRBD1	CSVTGGDTEAFF
TRBJ1-2	TRBV10-2	TRBD1	CASSDNRGKNYGYTF
TRBJ2-2	TRBV9	.	CASSTETGRDTGELFF
TRBJ1-1	TRBV3-1/TRBV3-2	.	CASSHQRSWTEAFF
TRBJ2-2	TRBV7-2	TRBD1	CASSLEGTVLTGELFF
TRBJ2-7	TRBV18	TRBD1	CASSRTGTGPHEQYF
TRBJ2-3	TRBV6-5	.	CASSSLPPVQDTQYF
TRBJ1-3	TRBV7-2	.	CASSLGSQGTGNTIYF
TRBJ2-4	TRBV6-2/TRBV6-3	.	CASSRPGLAGYF
TRBJ2-6	TRBV5-4	.	CASTQGGSSGANVLTF
TRBJ1-5	TRBV6-5	.	CASSQGFKGNQPQHF
TRBJ1-5	TRBV6-4	.	CASSDPGRQLVYSNQPQHF
TRBJ1-1	TRBV6-2/TRBV6-3	TRBD1	CASSRDRGWLNTEAFF
TRBJ1-1	TRBV29-1	.	CSVVRNTEAFF
TRBJ1-1	TRBV30	.	CAWSPFYLTEAFF
TRBJ1-4	TRBV7-9	TRBD1	CAGQAGTANEKLFF
TRBJ1-6	TRBV30	TRBD1	CAWGTGLNSPLHF
TRBJ1-3	TRBV21-1	.	CATRRQNSGNTIYF
TRBJ2-3	TRBV7-2	.	CASSSRRGGDTQYF
TRBJ2-3	TRBV2	.	CASRTRRPITDTQYF
TRBJ2-7	TRBV5-6	TRBD1	CASSWDRTTYEQYF
TRBJ1-3	TRBV5-1	.	CASSGGLRASGNTIYF
TRBJ2-3	TRBV30	.	CAWEESPDTQYF
TRBJ2-1	TRBV9	TRBD2	CASSVEAGGRGVQFF
TRBJ1-2	TRBV20-1	.	CSAEVSPGYTF
TRBJ2-1	TRBV2	.	CASKHRVYNEQFF
TRBJ2-1	TRBV3-1/TRBV3-2	TRBD2	CASSQDREGAYNEQFF
TRBJ2-3	TRBV13	TRBD2	CASSLGLAGGPIDTQYF
TRBJ2-7	TRBV6-5	TRBD1	CASSYSGQGIYEQYF
TRBJ1-1	TRBV9	.	CASSVDWLNTEAFF
TRBJ2-7	TRBV19	.	CASSNRGSEQYF
TRBJ1-3	TRBV3-1/TRBV3-2	TRBD1	CASSGTEGNTIYF
TRBJ1-3	TRBV4-3	.	CASSQNRVTGNTIYF
TRBJ2-1	TRBV9	.	CASSQASEPYNEQFF
TRBJ2-3	TRBV24-1	TRBD2	CATSDLAGASTDTQYF
TRBJ2-1	TRBV6-5	TRBD2	CASSYVRTSAYNEQFF
TRBJ2-1	TRBV9	TRBD2	CASSETSGSYNEQFF
TRBJ1-2	TRBV5-5	.	CASSLRQVYGYTF
TRBJ2-2	TRBV4-3	TRBD2	CASSQDWVAGVANTGELFF
TRBJ1-6	TRBV30	.	CAWSSTEAVAGSPLHF
TRBJ1-4	TRBV18	.	CASSLAGTGVNEKLFF
TRBJ1-2	TRBV5-4	TRBD1	CASSSPGTGFGYTF